These 21 T cell receptor beta chains were sequenced from one sample in a study of cytomegalovirus exposure and HLA in healthy donors. Amplification used 60 Vbeta primers and 13 Jbeta primers. Sequenced by immunoSEQ multiplex PCR; TCRdb stores in-frame clones only, minus some. Here the sample spans about 190,000 clones, around 80% being singletons. The specimen was PBMCs. Receptors originate from a man aged 40-49 years in good health and CMV-seropositive.

The chain recombines TRBV19 with TRBJ1-5; 8 bases are shared with TRBD1. CDR3 length: 15 residues. Germline lookup yields CDR1 LNHDA and CDR2 SQIVND (reference sequence). J gave up 6 bases and V 6 bases, and 10 bases lay outside the gene matches. CDR3 sequence (DNA): TGTGCCAGTAGCCAAACCGGGACAGGAAGTCAGCCCCAGCATTTT. Translating it yields CASSQTGTGSQPQHF.

As for this clone: Other DNA sequences in the same sample also yield this CDR3. The chain combines TRBV21-1 with TRBJ2-7; the D call of TRBD1 is as the table states it, not checked on the DNA. TRBV21-1 is classified as a pseudogene. The CDR3 covers 15 residues. The CDR3 spells CASSIRGTPWDEQYF. The CDR3 DNA is TGTGCCAGCAGCATCAGGGGGACACCCTGGGACGAGCAGTACTTC.

This clone was recorded once. This CDR3 is CASSRRRQESQYF. CDR3 DNA: TGTGCCAGCAGCCGTAGGAGGCAAGAATCCCAGTACTTC. The chain carries TRBV2 and TRBJ2-5, with D possibly TRBD2 on 5 matching bases. This CDR3 comprises 13 residues. The V gene lost 6 bases and the J gene lost 9 bases, with 17 bases spanning the gap. The germline gives CDR1 SNHLY, CDR2 FYNNEI.

CDR3 region: CASSPDRGDTGELFF. The CDR3 DNA follows: TGTGCCAGCAGTCCGGACAGGGGGGACACCGGGGAGCTGTTTTTT. The chain carries TRBV5-4 and TRBJ2-2; TRBD1 agrees at 10 bases. The CDR3 has 15 residues. Germline CDR1 SGHNT, CDR2 YYREEE (reference sequence). The J segment lost 3 bases and the V segment lost 5 bases, leaving 4 bases of the junction unmatched.

The chain couples TRBV18 to TRBJ1-5; D is perhaps TRBD1 (5 bases). Germline loops: CDR1 KGHSH, CDR2 LQKENI. Trimming pared 3 bases from V and 6 bases from J, leaving 15 bases between. CDR3 length: 15 residues. This CDR3 is CASSPEGSPGQPQHF. CDR3 DNA sequence: TGTGCCAGCTCACCGGAGGGGAGTCCGGGTCAGCCCCAGCATTTT. The whole variable domain, filled in from reference TRBV18 and TRBJ1-5, reads NAGVMQNPRHLVRRRGQEARLRCSPMKGHSHVYWYRQLPEEGLKFMVYLQKENIIDESGMPKERFSAEFPKEGPSILRIQQVVRGDSAAYFCASSPEGSPGQPQHFGDGTRLSIL.

The sample holds one count of this clone. J is TRBJ2-1 and V is TRBV7-2; 7 nucleotides match TRBD1. The CDR3 runs to 13 residues. V lost 3 bases, J lost 7 bases, and 3 bases stayed unmatched. Per germline, CDR1 SGHTA and CDR2 FQGNSA. Written as DNA, the CDR3 is TGTGCCAGCAGCTTGACAGGGAAAAATGAGCAGTTCTTC. The encoded protein is CASSLTGKNEQFF.

The gene calls are TRBV4-3 and TRBJ1-1; tentatively, D is TRBD1 (5 bases). V gave up 2 bases and J gave up 7 bases, with 14 bases separating them. The CDR3 extends over 14 amino acids. Germline V gene lookup returns CDR1 LGHNA and CDR2 YSLEER. CDR3 sequence reads: CASSQSDSLSEAFF. As DNA, the CDR3 is TGCGCCAGCAGCCAATCTGACAGCCTCAGTGAAGCTTTCTTT.

The rearrangement uses TRBV7-2 and TRBJ2-2; D is uncertain. V was shortened by 1 base and J by 1 base, with 4 bases between the two germline ends. CDR1 is SGHTA, CDR2 FQGNSA, per germline. The CDR3 length is 14 residues. CDR3 DNA sequence: TGTGCCAGCAGCTTAGTCGGGAACACCGGGGAGCTGTTTTTT. Translating it yields CASSLVGNTGELFF.

This clone turned up a few times. V and J are TRBV7-2 and TRBJ1-1; D remains ambiguous. The CDR3 has 14 amino acids. The germline V gene encodes CDR1 SGHTA and CDR2 FQGNSA. The V end was cut by 5 bases, the J end by 1 base, with 11 bases between. This chain's CDR3 is CASSPQPENTEAFF. In DNA, the CDR3 is TGTGCCAGCAGCCCACAACCTGAGAACACTGAAGCTTTCTTT.

This sequence joins TRBV2 and TRBJ2-7, with 11 bases aligning to TRBD1. The ends lost 4 bases at V and 9 bases at J; junction bases unmatched: 11. CDR1 is SNHLY, CDR2 FYNNEI, per germline. The CDR3 runs to 15 residues. In DNA form, the CDR3 reads TGTGCCAGCAGTGGCAGCCGGGACAGGGGGAGTGGGCAGTACTTC. It translates to CASSGSRDRGSGQYF.

The chain is built from TRBV19 and TRBJ1-3; maybe TRBD1 (5 bases). Between the trimmed V and J ends, which lost 5 bases and 5 bases, there was a span of 13 bases. Germline V CDR1 and CDR2: LNHDA, SQIVND (reference sequence). CDR3 length: 14 amino acids. CDR3 DNA: TGTGCCAGTAGTTCTTCAGGGTCGAGAAACACCATATATTTT. It yields the protein CASSSSGSRNTIYF. The full variable domain, completed using reference TRBV19 and TRBJ1-3, is DGGITQSPKYLFRKEGQNVTLSCEQNLNHDAMYWYRQDPGQGLRLIYYSQIVNDFQKGDIAEGYSVSREKKESFPLTVTSAQKNPTAFYLCASSSSGSRNTIYFGEGSWLTVV.

In DNA form, the CDR3 reads TGTGCCAGCGGTGGGAGGGAGACCCAGTACTTC. Translated, it gives CASGGRETQYF. The rearrangement uses TRBV9 and TRBJ2-5; D perhaps matches TRBD2 (6 bases). V lost 7 bases and J 5 bases, leaving 9 bases between the germline ends. The CDR3 has 11 amino acids. Looked up from germline, CDR1 is SGDLS and CDR2 is YYNGEE.

The chain joins TRBV6-6 to TRBJ1-2, with TRBD1 matching over 8 bases. CDR1 is MNHNY and CDR2 is SVGAGI in the germline V gene (reference sequence). There are 12 residues in the CDR3. V gave up 4 bases and J gave up 7 bases; unmatched junction bases: 2. CDR3 amino acids: CASSLDRAGYTF. CDR3 coding DNA: TGTGCCAGCAGTTTGGACAGGGCTGGCTACACCTTC.

This sequence joins TRBV5-6 and TRBJ2-2, with 7 positions matching TRBD1. Germline V gene sequence: CDR1 SGHDT, CDR2 YYEEEE. Trimming took 1 base from V and 4 from J; bases not matched to a gene: 7. This CDR3 region has 16 residues. The CDR3 DNA reads TGTGCCAGCAGCTTGAGAAGGGGGCAAGGCACCGGGGAGCTGTTTTTT. Protein sequence: CASSLRRGQGTGELFF.

CDR3 region: CASSPATGGGDEQYF. CDR3 bases: TGTGCCAGCAGCCCGGCCACAGGGGGCGGGGACGAGCAGTACTTC. The chain joins TRBV7-9 to TRBJ2-7, with 9 bases fitting TRBD1. The J segment lost 5 bases and the V segment lost 5 bases, leaving 10 bases of the junction unmatched. There are 15 residues in the CDR3. Germline loops: CDR1 SEHNR, CDR2 FQNEAQ (reference sequence).

This chain links TRBV7-2 with TRBJ1-2; D is perhaps TRBD1 (5 bases). The CDR3 is 14 amino acids. CDR1 SGHTA and CDR2 FQGNSA come from the germline V gene. V was cut by 1 base and J by 4 bases, with 10 bases left in between. The CDR3 bases are TGTGCCAGCAGCTTAGAGGGGTCTATCTATGGCTACACCTTC. Protein sequence: CASSLEGSIYGYTF.

In its sample, this clone is medium-sized. This rearrangement joins TRBV9 to TRBJ2-5; D might be TRBD2 (5 bases). The CDR3 runs to 16 residues. Germline lookup yields CDR1 SGDLS and CDR2 YYNGEE. The V end was cut by 4 bases, the J end by 0 bases, with 16 bases between. The chain's CDR3 is CASSTPDGEYQETQYF. For the CDR3, the DNA is TGTGCCAGCAGCACCCCGGACGGGGAGTACCAAGAGACCCAGTACTTC.

The rearrangement joins TRBV7-3 to TRBJ2-2; D call uncertain. Germline lookup yields CDR1 SGHTA and CDR2 FQGTGA. The V end was cut by 3 bases, the J end by 5 bases, with 7 bases between. The CDR3 is 13 residues long. CDR3 sequence (DNA): TGTGCCAGCAGCTTGGAGAGGACCGGGGAGCTGTTTTTT. It yields the protein CASSLERTGELFF.

This clone was counted between two and nine times. This CDR3 is CASSPEGMNTEAFF. The DNA for the CDR3 is TGTGCCAGCAGTCCCGAGGGAATGAACACTGAAGCTTTCTTT. The chain combines TRBV6-6 with TRBJ1-1, with D uncertain. This CDR3 has 14 amino acids. Germline V gene data show CDR1 as MNHNY and CDR2 as SVGAGI (reference sequence). Trimming removed 5 bases at V and 0 bases at J, with 10 bases between.

V usage is TRBV6-5 and J usage is TRBJ2-7; 9 nucleotides agree with TRBD2. Germline lookup yields CDR1 MNHEY and CDR2 SVGAGI. CDR3 size: 16 residues. V trimming: 0 bases; J trimming: 2 bases; junction bases outside the gene matches: 5. The CDR3 here is CASSYSTSGGTYEQYF. As DNA, the CDR3 is TGTGCCAGCAGTTACTCGACAAGCGGGGGGACCTACGAGCAGTACTTC.

This clone was found a few times. The V gene is TRBV7-6, the J gene TRBJ2-4, with a weak D call TRBD1 (5 bases). The CDR3 is 17 residues long. Trimming took off 0 bases at V and 3 bases at J, with 15 bases between the two ends. Germline-derived CDR1 and CDR2 are SGHVS and FNYEAQ. CDR3 amino acids: CASSLAGAGINKNIQYF. The CDR3 DNA sequence: TGTGCCAGCAGCTTAGCGGGCGCAGGGATAAACAAAAACATTCAGTACTTC.